These T cell receptor beta chains were read from a single sample in a study of T-cell reconstitution after alpha-beta-depleted transplantation in children. TCRdb fed the PCR reads into MiXCR, producing one record per CDR3 protein. The sample contains approximately 980,000 distinct CDR3 sequences, around 30% of which appear only once. The sequencing used PBMCs, mostly from graft donor cells, collected 360 days after TCRalphabeta/CD19-depleted stem cell transplant. These receptors all come from a boy younger than two who had a stem cell transplant for SCID, so the T cells may come from the graft donor. The CDR3 runs from the conserved cysteine through the conserved F or W. D genes are given only for firm matches. Clone size appears in some rows only: once, few, many, or a class for an expanded clone.

few,TRBJ2-6,TRBV7-2,TRBD1,TGTGCCAGCAGCGCCTTTGGACAGGCCTTCTCTGGGGCCAACGTCCTGACTTTC,CASSAFGQAFSGANVLTF
few,TRBJ2-7,TRBV6-5,NA,TGTGCCAGCAGTTACCTGGACACCACCTACGAGCAGTACTTC,CASSYLDTTYEQYF
few,TRBJ2-7,TRBV10-3,TRBD2,TGTGCCATAAGACTAGCGGGGGAGGACGAGCAGTACTTC,CAIRLAGEDEQYF
many,TRBJ1-1,TRBV6-1,TRBD1,TGTGCCAGCAGTGGCACAGGGGACACTGAAGCTTTCTTT,CASSGTGDTEAFF
once,TRBJ1-2,TRBV20-1,NA,TGCAGTGCTAGAGGGCAGGGACACTATGGCTACACCTTC,CSARGQGHYGYTF
NA,TRBJ1-2,TRBV6-5,NA,TGTGCCAGCAGTTCCGAACAGGGAGGTGGCTACACCTTC,CASSSEQGGGYTF
NA,TRBJ2-5,TRBV4-1,NA,TGCGCCAGCAGCCAGCCTTGGGGGAAAGAGACCCAGTACTTC,CASSQPWGKETQYF
NA,TRBJ1-5,TRBV20-1,NA,TGCAGTGCGGTCACACAGAACGGCGAAGTTTATAGCAATCAGCCCCAGCATTTT,CSAVTQNGEVYSNQPQHF
few,TRBJ2-7,TRBV2,NA,TGTGCCAGCGTGGGGTTCTATAATGGCTACGAGCAGTACTTC,CASVGFYNGYEQYF
few,TRBJ1-2,TRBV4-1,NA,TGCGCCAGCAGCCCCCTATGGGGTATGGGAGCTAACTATGGCTACACCTTC,CASSPLWGMGANYGYTF
once,TRBJ1-3,TRBV4-3,NA,TGCGCCAGCAGCCAAGATACGGGACGGCCCTCGGCACAAAACACCATATATTTT,CASSQDTGRPSAQNTIYF
few,TRBJ2-1,TRBV20-1,NA,TGCAGTGCTAGAGATGGGTTGGGTGGAGGGCAGTTCTTC,CSARDGLGGGQFF
NA,TRBJ2-3,TRBV19,NA,TGTGCCACCCGGTCGAGGGGGGTAGGCACAGATACGCAGTATTTT,CATRSRGVGTDTQYF
few,TRBJ2-4,TRBV28,TRBD1,TGTGCCAGCAGCAGGGGGAACTACTTAGCCAAAAACATTCAGTACTTC,CASSRGNYLAKNIQYF
NA,TRBJ2-6,TRBV11-2,TRBD1,TGTGCCAGCAGCTTGGGGTTTACAGGGGTCTCTGGGGCCTACGTCCTGACTTTC,CASSLGFTGVSGAYVLTF
NA,TRBJ2-2,TRBV9,NA,TGTGCCAGCAGCGTAGTGAACAGACTGAACACCGGGGAGCTGTTTTTT,CASSVVNRLNTGELFF
NA,TRBJ1-2,TRBV2,TRBD1,TGTGCCAGCACCCAGGACAGGGGAGGTGGCTACACCTTC,CASTQDRGGGYTF
few,TRBJ2-1,TRBV5-1,NA,TGCGCCAGCAGCTTAAAGGACTACAGCTCCTACAATGAGCAGTTCTTC,CASSLKDYSSYNEQFF
NA,TRBJ2-1,TRBV2,TRBD2,TGTGCCAGCAGTGTAGGTCTAGCGGGGGCCCCCTGGATCCATGAGCAGTTCTTC,CASSVGLAGAPWIHEQFF
few,TRBJ2-7,TRBV10-3,TRBD1,TGTGCCATCAGTGGGGACAGGAGCTCCTACGAGCAGTACTTC,CAISGDRSSYEQYF
few,TRBJ2-7,TRBV20-1,NA,TGCAGTGCTAGGGACCGACTCTCCTACGAGCAGTACTTC,CSARDRLSYEQYF
NA,TRBJ2-7,TRBV12-3/TRBV12-4,NA,TGTGCCAGCAGTTTAGGGCCAGGGATAGCCTACGAGCAGTACTTC,CASSLGPGIAYEQYF
NA,TRBJ1-2,TRBV6-1,NA,TGTGCCAGCACTGGGACTGGGCCTCGTGGCTACACCTTC,CASTGTGPRGYTF
NA,TRBJ2-3,TRBV5-1,TRBD2,TGCGCCAGCAGCTTGGCGAGAGCGGGACGCACAGATACGCAGTATTTT,CASSLARAGRTDTQYF
few,TRBJ2-7,TRBV28,NA,TGTGCTACGGGGGCGACAGGGCAGGGGGAAGACGAGCAGTACTTC,CATGATGQGEDEQYF
NA,TRBJ2-2,TRBV2,TRBD2,TGTGCCAGCAGTGAGGTCGTGGGGAGGGTTGCCGGGGAGCTGTTTTTT,CASSEVVGRVAGELFF
NA,TRBJ2-2,TRBV12-3/TRBV12-4,NA,TGTGCCAGCAGTCCCTGGCGTCCCCCCTTTTTAGACACCGGGGAGCTGTTTTTT,CASSPWRPPFLDTGELFF
few,TRBJ1-1,TRBV5-1,NA,TGCGCCAGCAGCCGCTTGTATGGAAATGACAAGGTCTTGAACACTGAAGCTTTCTTT,CASSRLYGNDKVLNTEAFF
few,TRBJ2-1,TRBV20-1,NA,TGCAGTGCTAGAGCGGTAGCCGGCCGGAATGAGCAGTTCTTC,CSARAVAGRNEQFF
many,TRBJ2-7,TRBV4-1,NA,TGCGCCAGCAGCCTTAACCTCTGGGCAGGGGACCCATACGAGCAGTACTTC,CASSLNLWAGDPYEQYF
NA,TRBJ2-3,TRBV12-3/TRBV12-4,NA,TGTGCCAGCAGTTTAGAAAGGCCTACAGATACGCAGTATTTT,CASSLERPTDTQYF
NA,TRBJ2-5,TRBV12-3/TRBV12-4,TRBD2,TGTGCCAGCAGTTTCTTGGGGGGAGGGGAGACCCAGTACTTC,CASSFLGGGETQYF
NA,TRBJ1-3,TRBV12-3/TRBV12-4,NA,TGTGCCAGCAGTGCAACCGCCGGGACGGGAAACACCATATATTTT,CASSATAGTGNTIYF
few,TRBJ2-5,TRBV20-1,NA,TGCAGTGGGACACAAAGGTACCAAGAGACCCAGTACTTC,CSGTQRYQETQYF
NA,TRBJ2-3,TRBV28,TRBD2,TGTGCCAGCAGCAGAGCGGACCCTTCTAGCGGGGGGGTGGGAGATACGCAGTATTTT,CASSRADPSSGGVGDTQYF
NA,TRBJ2-7,TRBV2,TRBD1,TGTGCCAGCTTTAGGGGGCCCTCCTACGAGCAGTACTTC,CASFRGPSYEQYF
few,TRBJ1-5,TRBV12-3/TRBV12-4,TRBD1,TGTGCCAGCAGTTTGGGCCGGACAGGGGGAAAGGGCCAGCCCCAGCATTTT,CASSLGRTGGKGQPQHF
NA,TRBJ2-7,TRBV5-1,TRBD1,TGCGCCAGCAGCGGATTGACAGGGAAGCTCTTCTACGAGCAGTACTTC,CASSGLTGKLFYEQYF
NA,TRBJ2-2,TRBV6-1,TRBD2,TGTGCCGGCAAGTCACCGGTTGGACTAGCGGGGATTGGGACCGGGGAGCTGTTTTTT,CAGKSPVGLAGIGTGELFF
few,TRBJ2-5,TRBV2,TRBD2,TGTGCCAGCAAGAGGACTAGCGGAGAGACCCAGTACTTC,CASKRTSGETQYF
NA,TRBJ2-7,TRBV7-8,NA,TGTGCCAGCAGCCGACTTCCAGGGCCCTACGAGCAGTACTTC,CASSRLPGPYEQYF